This entry describes one TCR beta chain. TCRdb analysed the PCR reads with MiXCR anew, one entry per CDR3 protein. Of about 3,300 distinct CDR3 sequences detected, about 64% appear once; the ten largest clones hold 18%. The patients had localized lung adenocarcinoma, a non-small cell subtype. The sample originates from a study of CD4 and CD8 cells across lung adenocarcinoma regions. This CDR3 has 15 amino acids. V trimming: 4 bases; J trimming: 9 bases; junction bases outside the gene matches: 5. Germline CDR1 is SGHTA and CDR2 is FQGTGA. Sequencing input: CD4+ T cells from the margin of a lung tumor. This clonotype was sampled from a female donor with lung adenocarcinoma. The CD4 and CD8 labels of this study may be unreliable. V usage is TRBV7-3 and J usage is TRBJ2-1; 14 bases line up with TRBD2. CDR3 region: CASSSGLAGAAEQFF. The CDR3 DNA follows: TGTGCCAGCAGCTCGGGACTAGCGGGAGCGGCTGAGCAGTTCTTC.